This T cell receptor beta chain was retrieved from a study of blood T cell repertoires in COVID-19. Study-level information: COVID-19 samples, acute and convalescent, were from the United States, Italy and Spain. In each case, the material was cDNA or gDNA derived from T cells, B-cell-depleted T cells, or PBMCs.

Study processing details: Reference gene primers were amplified, and this amplification served to estimate nucleated cell counts. The repertoire was sequenced with immunoSEQ multiplex PCR; TCRdb's copy has only in-frame clones and lacks some. That table is the source of V, J and clone size, and D and trimming were worked out from the DNA. The sample lists around 150,000 clones, around 90% occurring once. Germline V gene lookup returns CDR1 SGDLS and CDR2 YYNGEE. This CDR3 contains 18 residues. After removal of 2 bases from V and 0 bases from J, the junction contained 11 bases not matched to a gene. This chain joins TRBV9 and TRBJ2-5; TRBD2 matches at 9 bases. Sequencing was carried out using peripheral blood. The receptor was derived from a woman between 55 and 75 years old with active or convalescent COVID-19. The CDR3 region has the DNA TGTGCCAGCAGCGTCCGACCAGCGGGGGGCAGGTACCAAGAGACCCAGTACTTC. This translates into CASSVRPAGGRYQETQYF.